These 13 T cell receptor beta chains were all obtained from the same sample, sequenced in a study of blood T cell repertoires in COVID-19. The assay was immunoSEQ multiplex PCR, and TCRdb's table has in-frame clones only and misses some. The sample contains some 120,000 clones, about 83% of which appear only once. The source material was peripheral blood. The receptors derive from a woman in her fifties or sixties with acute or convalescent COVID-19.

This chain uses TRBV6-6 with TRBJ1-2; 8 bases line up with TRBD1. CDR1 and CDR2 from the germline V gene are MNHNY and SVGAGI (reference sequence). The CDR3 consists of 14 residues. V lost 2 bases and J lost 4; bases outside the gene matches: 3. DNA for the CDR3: TGTGCCAGCAGTTACGACAGGGGACTCTATGGCTACACCTTC. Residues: CASSYDRGLYGYTF.

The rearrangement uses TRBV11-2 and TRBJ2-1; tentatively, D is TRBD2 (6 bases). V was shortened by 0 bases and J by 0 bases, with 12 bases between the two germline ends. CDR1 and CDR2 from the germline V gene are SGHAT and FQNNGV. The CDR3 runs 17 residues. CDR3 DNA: TGTGCCAGCAGCTTAGACTGGCGGGATGTCTCCTACAATGAGCAGTTCTTC. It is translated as CASSLDWRDVSYNEQFF.

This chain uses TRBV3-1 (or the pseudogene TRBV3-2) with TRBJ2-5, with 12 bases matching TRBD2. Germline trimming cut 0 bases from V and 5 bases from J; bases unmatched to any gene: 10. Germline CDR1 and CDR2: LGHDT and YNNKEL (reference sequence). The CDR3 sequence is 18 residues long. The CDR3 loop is CASSQESKTSGRRETQYF. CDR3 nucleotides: TGTGCCAGCAGCCAAGAGAGTAAGACTAGCGGGAGACGCGAGACCCAGTACTTC.

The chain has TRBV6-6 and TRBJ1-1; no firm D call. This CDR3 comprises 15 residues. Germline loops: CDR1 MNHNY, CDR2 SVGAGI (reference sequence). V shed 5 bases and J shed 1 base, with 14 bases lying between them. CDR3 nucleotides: TGTGCCAGCAGTCCTGCAGTGTCCTCGAACACTGAAGCTTTCTTT. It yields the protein CASSPAVSSNTEAFF.

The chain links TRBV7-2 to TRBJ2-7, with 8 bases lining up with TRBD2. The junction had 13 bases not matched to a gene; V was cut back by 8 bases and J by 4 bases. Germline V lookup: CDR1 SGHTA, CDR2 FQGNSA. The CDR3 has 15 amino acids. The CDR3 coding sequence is TGTGCCAGCTCTAACCCGGGGGGGTTAAGGTACGAGCAGTACTTC. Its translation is CASSNPGGLRYEQYF.

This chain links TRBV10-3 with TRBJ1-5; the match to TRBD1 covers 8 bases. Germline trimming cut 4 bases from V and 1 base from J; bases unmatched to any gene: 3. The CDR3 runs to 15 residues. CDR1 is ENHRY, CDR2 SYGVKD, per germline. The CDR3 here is CAISVSGGSNQPQHF. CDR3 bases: TGTGCCATCAGTGTCTCAGGGGGCAGCAATCAGCCCCAGCATTTT.

The CDR3, as DNA: TGTGCCAGCAGCCCCGGACAGGGGGAGCACTATGGCTACACCTTC. Translation: CASSPGQGEHYGYTF. The chain recombines TRBV5-4 with TRBJ1-2, with 10 nucleotides matching TRBD1. After removal of 4 bases from V and 3 bases from J, the junction contained 6 bases not matched to a gene. The CDR3 is 15 amino acids. Germline V CDR1 and CDR2: SGHNT, YYREEE (reference sequence). Supplemented by reference TRBV5-4 and TRBJ1-2, the full variable domain reads ETGVTQSPTHLIKTRGQQVTLRCSSQSGHNTVSWYQQALGQGPQFIFQYYREEENGRGNFPPRFSGLQFPNYSSELNVNALELDDSALYLCASSPGQGEHYGYTFGSGTRLTVV.

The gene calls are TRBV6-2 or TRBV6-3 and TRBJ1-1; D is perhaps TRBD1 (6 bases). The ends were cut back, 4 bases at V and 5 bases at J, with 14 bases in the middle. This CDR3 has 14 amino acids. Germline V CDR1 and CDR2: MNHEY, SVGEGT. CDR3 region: CASSSHQGWTEAFF. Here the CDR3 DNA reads TGTGCCAGCAGTTCCCATCAGGGGTGGACTGAAGCTTTCTTT.

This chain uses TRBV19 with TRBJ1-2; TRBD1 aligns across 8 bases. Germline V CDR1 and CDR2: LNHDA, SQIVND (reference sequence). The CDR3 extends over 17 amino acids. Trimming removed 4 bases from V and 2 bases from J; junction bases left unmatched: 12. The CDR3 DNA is TGTGCCAGTAGTAACCCGCCCCGGACAGGGTCCAACTATGGCTACACCTTC. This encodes CASSNPPRTGSNYGYTF.

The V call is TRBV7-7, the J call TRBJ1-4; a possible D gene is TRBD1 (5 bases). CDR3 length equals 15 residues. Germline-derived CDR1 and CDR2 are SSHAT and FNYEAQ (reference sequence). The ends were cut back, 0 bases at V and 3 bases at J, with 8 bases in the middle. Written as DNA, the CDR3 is TGTGCCAGCAGCTTAGCCGGGGGAGCTAATGAAAAACTGTTTTTT. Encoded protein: CASSLAGGANEKLFF.

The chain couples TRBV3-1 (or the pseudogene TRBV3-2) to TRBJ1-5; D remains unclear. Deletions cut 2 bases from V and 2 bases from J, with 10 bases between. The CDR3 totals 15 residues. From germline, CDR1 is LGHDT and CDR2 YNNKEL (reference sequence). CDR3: CASSQSRSGNQPQHF. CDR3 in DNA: TGTGCCAGCAGCCAATCCCGGTCGGGCAATCAGCCCCAGCATTTT.

Here the CDR3 reads CASSADGTTNEKLFF. CDR3 sequence (DNA): TGCGCCAGCAGCGCTGACGGGACAACTAATGAAAAACTGTTTTTT. The V gene is TRBV5-1, the J gene TRBJ1-4; D remains unclear. V lost 4 bases and J 0 bases, leaving 10 bases between the germline ends. The CDR3 totals 15 residues. Germline values: CDR1 SGHRS, CDR2 YFSETQ.

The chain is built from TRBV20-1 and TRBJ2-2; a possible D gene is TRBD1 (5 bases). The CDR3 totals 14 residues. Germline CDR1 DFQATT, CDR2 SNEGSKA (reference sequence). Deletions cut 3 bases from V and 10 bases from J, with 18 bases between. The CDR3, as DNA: TGCAGTGCTAGTGGATATGGGGCCGAGGAGGAGCTGTTTTTT. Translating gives CSASGYGAEEELFF.